The 19 T cell receptor beta chains below all came from one sample that was sequenced in a study of CD8+ T cells in alopecia areata. Following extraction, RNA underwent reverse transcription to cDNA, which served as the sequencing template. Method: immunoSEQ multiplex PCR; TCRdb's copy keeps in-frame clones and lacks some. The repertoire has about 160,000 clones, about three fifths of them found once; the top ten carry roughly 0.91%. Noted treatment: oral pan-JAK inhibitor, 5-10 mg twice daily. The starting material was CD4+ T cells sorted from blood, obtained at week 4, from a patient treated with tofacitinib. These receptors all stem from a human donor with alopecia areata.

As regards this clone: The same CDR3 also results from other DNA sequences found in this sample. The chain recombines TRBV4-1 with TRBJ1-1, with TRBD1 matching over 8 bases. In germline, CDR1 is MGHRA, CDR2 YSYEKL. The junction had 4 bases not matched to a gene; V was cut back by 0 bases and J by 1 base. The CDR3 runs to 16 residues. The CDR3 here is CASSQDPGTGNTEAFF. The CDR3 DNA reads TGCGCCAGCAGCCAAGACCCTGGGACAGGGAACACTGAAGCTTTCTTT.

This clone was seen a handful of times. The chain recombines TRBV6-6 with TRBJ2-6; TRBD1 aligns across 8 bases. CDR1 is MNHNY and CDR2 is SVGAGI in the germline V gene (reference sequence). The CDR3 sequence is 16 residues long. Trimming cost V 6 bases and J 7 bases; bases outside gene matches: 11. CDR3 loop: CASRFRTGWDANVLTF. The CDR3 DNA reads as TGTGCCAGCAGATTCCGGACAGGGTGGGACGCCAACGTCCTGACTTTC.

This clone appeared a few times. The chain uses TRBV2 and TRBJ2-5; D might be TRBD2 (6 bases). The germline CDR1 and CDR2 sequences are SNHLY and FYNNEI. The CDR3 runs 12 residues. V lost 6 bases and J lost 4, with 9 bases in between. CDR3 sequence reads: CASRGEAETQYF. The CDR3 nucleotides read TGTGCCAGCAGAGGGGAGGCAGAGACCCAGTACTTC.

J is TRBJ1-5 and V is TRBV4-3; 11 nucleotides match TRBD1. Germline CDR1 reads LGHNA; CDR2 reads YSLEER. J was trimmed by 7 bases and V by 0 bases; bases with no gene match: 5. The CDR3 runs to 16 residues. CDR3 loop: CASSQDAGTGGQPQHF. In nucleotides, the CDR3 is TGCGCCAGCAGCCAAGATGCCGGGACAGGGGGACAGCCCCAGCATTTT.

The V and J genes are TRBV29-1 and TRBJ2-3; weak D call: TRBD2 (6 bases). The CDR3 runs 12 residues. Trimming shortened V by 3 bases and J by 8 bases, and 12 bases separated the two germline ends. Looked up from germline, CDR1 is SQVTM and CDR2 is ANQGSEA. CDR3 sequence: CSVEWAGGTQYF. CDR3 coding DNA: TGCAGCGTTGAGTGGGCCGGGGGTACGCAGTATTTT.

The chain uses TRBV23-1 and TRBJ1-2, with D tentatively TRBD1 (5 bases). TRBV23-1 is flagged as an ORF with uncertain function. The CDR3 extends over 15 amino acids. V lost 6 bases, J lost 4 bases, and 18 bases lay in between. The CDR3 sequence is CASRPTLGRVYGYTF. The CDR3 DNA is TGCGCCAGCAGACCAACCCTCGGCAGGGTCTATGGCTACACCTTC.

The gene calls are TRBV5-6 and TRBJ2-5; D unclear. The V end lost 1 base, the J end lost 5 bases, and 9 bases lay between the germline ends. Germline loops: CDR1 SGHDT, CDR2 YYEEEE. The length of the CDR3 is 13 residues. This CDR3 reads CASSLSDPETQYF. Here the CDR3 DNA reads TGTGCCAGCAGCTTGTCAGACCCGGAGACCCAGTACTTC.

The rearrangement joins TRBV7-8 to TRBJ2-7; 11 nucleotides align to TRBD1. CDR1 SGHVS and CDR2 FQNEAQ come from the germline V gene. Trimming cost V 5 bases and J 6 bases; bases outside gene matches: 9. The CDR3 totals 15 residues. For the CDR3, the DNA is TGTGCCAGCAGCCTAAGGACAGGGGGCCTAGGCGAGCAGTACTTC. Its protein product is CASSLRTGGLGEQYF.

This clone was seen a few times. The gene calls are TRBV2 and TRBJ2-4; D perhaps matches TRBD2 (6 bases). Germline V gene data show CDR1 as SNHLY and CDR2 as FYNNEI. Trimming pared 3 bases from V and 6 bases from J, leaving 6 bases between. This CDR3 is built from 12 residues. CDR3 residues: CASSEGGNIQYF. CDR3 nucleotides: TGTGCCAGCAGTGAGGGGGGAAACATTCAGTACTTC.

This chain connects TRBV9 to TRBJ2-3; perhaps TRBD2 as D (6 bases). V was trimmed by 4 bases and J by 7 bases, leaving 13 bases between them. CDR3 length equals 13 residues. Germline values: CDR1 SGDLS, CDR2 YYNGEE. The chain's CDR3 is CASSRDSLNTQYF. The CDR3 nucleotides read TGTGCCAGCAGCCGGGACTCCCTTAATACGCAGTATTTT.

This rearrangement joins TRBV27 to TRBJ2-7; D may be TRBD1 or TRBD2 (7 bases each). The germline V and J ends were trimmed by 4 bases and 2 bases, with 18 bases remaining between them. The CDR3 loop spans 16 amino acids. Per the germline V gene, CDR1 is MNHEY and CDR2 is SMNVEV (reference sequence). CDR3 protein: CASSSTGSGTPYEQYF. The CDR3, as DNA: TGTGCCAGCAGTTCGACAGGGAGCGGGACTCCCTACGAGCAGTACTTC.

DNA for the CDR3: TGTGCCAGTACCAATTCGAAACTCTCTAGCACAGATACGCAGTATTTT. This translates into CASTNSKLSSTDTQYF. The chain carries TRBV5-4 and TRBJ2-3; D gene unclear. Germline V gene sequence: CDR1 SGHNT, CDR2 YYREEE (reference sequence). Trimming took 8 bases from V and 0 from J, leaving 19 bases between them. The CDR3 runs 16 residues. Complete variable domain (other parts from reference TRBV5-4 and TRBJ2-3): ETGVTQSPTHLIKTRGQQVTLRCSSQSGHNTVSWYQQALGQGPQFIFQYYREEENGRGNFPPRFSGLQFPNYSSELNVNALELDDSALYLCASTNSKLSSTDTQYFGPGTRLTVL.

The chain has TRBV29-1 and TRBJ2-3; D not certain. CDR1 and CDR2 (germline): SQVTM, ANQGSEA. Trimming pared 4 bases from V and 2 bases from J, leaving 7 bases between. CDR3 size: 12 residues. In DNA form, the CDR3 reads TGCAGCGTTGGACCGAACACAGATACGCAGTATTTT. Translating it yields CSVGPNTDTQYF.

The chain links TRBV30 to TRBJ2-7, with 7 bases aligning to TRBD1. The CDR3 spans 14 residues. CDR1 is GTSNPN, CDR2 SVGIG, per germline (reference sequence). Trimming took 4 bases from V and 3 from J; bases not matched to a gene: 9. The CDR3 nucleotides are TGTGCCTGGACCCCGACAGGGCTAATCTACGAGCAGTACTTC. This codes for CAWTPTGLIYEQYF.

The V call is TRBV4-2, the J call TRBJ1-1; a possible D gene is TRBD1 (5 bases). The CDR3 has 14 amino acids. Trimming stripped 0 bases from V and 5 bases from J, with 10 bases between. Germline values: CDR1 LGHNA, CDR2 YNFKEQ. CDR3 region: CASSQERGDTEAFF. The CDR3 nucleotides are TGTGCCAGCAGCCAAGAACGGGGGGATACTGAAGCTTTCTTT.

The chain is built from TRBV7-9 and TRBJ1-1, with unresolved D. Between the trimmed V and J ends, which lost 8 bases and 4 bases, there was a span of 17 bases. In germline, CDR1 is SEHNR, CDR2 FQNEAQ (reference sequence). This CDR3 is 14 amino acids long. CDR3 nucleotides: TGTGCCAGCCTACGGGGAGTTGTAAGCACTGAAGCTTTCTTT. Its protein is CASLRGVVSTEAFF. Using reference TRBV7-9 and TRBJ1-1 for the parts outside the CDR3, the full variable domain is DTGVSQNPRHKITKRGQNVTFRCDPISEHNRLYWYRQTLGQGPEFLTYFQNEAQLEKSRLLSDRFSAERPKGSFSTLEIQRTEQGDSAMYLCASLRGVVSTEAFFGQGTRLTVV.

The CDR3: CASSLDRGRIGTQYF. In DNA, the CDR3 is TGTGCCAGCAGCCTGGACAGGGGGCGTATTGGTACGCAGTATTTT. J is TRBJ2-3 and V is TRBV6-5; 11 bases match TRBD1. There are 15 residues in the CDR3. Germline V gene sequence: CDR1 MNHEY, CDR2 SVGAGI. After removal of 6 bases from V and 8 bases from J, the junction contained 10 bases not matched to a gene.

The chain joins TRBV2 to TRBJ1-4; a possible D gene is TRBD1 (6 bases). Germline values: CDR1 SNHLY, CDR2 FYNNEI. The CDR3 spans 14 residues. Trimming stripped 10 bases from V and 0 bases from J, with 12 bases between. CDR3 amino acids: CATNRDSTNEKLFF. The DNA for the CDR3 is TGTGCCACCAACAGGGACTCAACTAATGAAAAACTGTTTTTT. The variable domain in full, completed from reference TRBV2 and TRBJ1-4, reads EPEVTQTPSHQVTQMGQEVILRCVPISNHLYFYWYRQILGQKVEFLVSFYNNEISEKSEIFDDQFSVERPDGSNFTLKIRSTKLEDSAMYFCATNRDSTNEKLFFGSGTQLSVL.

This chain joins TRBV7-2 and TRBJ2-7; perhaps TRBD1 as D (6 bases). The germline CDR1 and CDR2 sequences are SGHTA and FQGNSA. V was shortened by 5 bases and J by 2 bases, with 13 bases between the two germline ends. The CDR3 covers 14 residues. DNA of the CDR3: TGTGCCAGCAGCCGAATTACAGGGACCTACGAGCAGTACTTC. It encodes CASSRITGTYEQYF.